These T cell receptor beta chains were read from a single sample in a study of T cells in localized non-small cell lung cancer. The protocol was immunoSEQ multiplex PCR, while the TCRdb copy is restricted to in-frame clones and leaves out a portion. The data hold some 53,000 clones, with roughly 85% observed a single time. The sequenced sample was peripheral blood, obtained before any cancer treatment. The receptors derive from a male donor aged 60 or older with stage III squamous cell lung carcinoma. CDR3s include the opening cysteine and the closing phenylalanine or tryptophan. Each record gives: V gene, J gene, D gene, clone size, CDR3 protein, CDR3 DNA. A D gene is named only where the DNA matches it firmly. The size entry is marked missing in some rows and otherwise reads once, few, many or a size class.

>TRBV18|TRBJ1-2|.|.
CASSPYRQDYGYTF
TGTGCCAGCTCACCCTATAGACAGGACTATGGCTACACCTTC
>TRBV2|TRBJ1-4|.|once
CASIAGINEKLFF
TGTGCCAGCATTGCGGGGATTAATGAAAAACTGTTTTTT
>TRBV20-1|TRBJ2-5|.|.
CSARPQETQYF
TGCAGTGCTCGACCCCAAGAGACCCAGTACTTC
>TRBV9|TRBJ2-7|.|few
CASTPRVGSNEQYF
TGTGCCAGCACCCCGAGGGTAGGGTCGAACGAGCAGTACTTC
>TRBV4-1|TRBJ1-3|TRBD1|.
CASSRSNRGLGNTIYF
TGCGCCAGCAGCCGTTCAAACAGGGGGCTCGGAAACACCATATATTTT
>TRBV19|TRBJ2-5|.|.
CASRKDSQETQYF
TGTGCCAGTAGAAAGGACTCTCAAGAGACCCAGTACTTC
>TRBV7-2|TRBJ2-5|TRBD1|hyperexpanded
CASSFFGQGKETQYF
TGTGCCAGCAGCTTTTTTGGACAGGGAAAAGAGACCCAGTACTTC
>TRBV11-3|TRBJ2-1|TRBD2|.
CASSLDGTGRGYNEQFF
TGTGCCAGCAGCTTAGATGGAACCGGGAGGGGCTACAATGAGCAGTTCTTC
>TRBV6-6|TRBJ2-7|.|once
CASSYSRVYEQYF
TGTGCCAGCAGTTACTCGAGGGTCTACGAGCAGTACTTC
>TRBV19|TRBJ1-6|TRBD1|.
CASSFNPGQGNSPLHF
TGTGCCAGTAGTTTCAACCCGGGACAGGGTAATTCACCCCTCCACTTT
>TRBV7-9|TRBJ2-2|TRBD1|.
CASRNTGGGGELFF
TGTGCCAGCAGAAACACAGGGGGCGGCGGGGAGCTGTTTTTT
>TRBV5-6|TRBJ1-5|TRBD1|.
CASSFRGDRGPFSNQPQHF
TGTGCCAGCAGCTTTAGAGGGGACAGGGGGCCCTTTAGCAATCAGCCCCAGCATTTT
>TRBV7-3|TRBJ2-5|.|.
CASSFNGDPETQYF
TGTGCCAGCAGCTTTAACGGGGACCCAGAGACCCAGTACTTC
>TRBV19|TRBJ1-1|.|.
CASSSGWTTEAFF
TGTGCCAGTAGTTCGGGGTGGACCACTGAAGCTTTCTTT
>TRBV29-1|TRBJ1-1|.|.
CSVVRGAGTEAFF
TGCAGCGTCGTTAGGGGGGCAGGCACTGAAGCTTTCTTT
>TRBV23-1|TRBJ2-4|.|.
CASSQGSKNIQYF
TGCGCCAGCTCTCAGGGCTCCAAAAACATTCAGTACTTC
>TRBV2|TRBJ1-1|TRBD1|few
CASSDGQGRTEAFF
TGTGCCAGCAGTGATGGACAGGGGCGCACTGAAGCTTTCTTT
>TRBV2|TRBJ2-2|TRBD2|.
CASRGGSGELFF
TGTGCCAGCAGGGGGGGGTCCGGGGAGCTGTTTTTT
>TRBV18|TRBJ2-5|TRBD1|.
CASSPPSTGKGTQYF
TGTGCCAGCTCACCACCGTCGACAGGGAAGGGCACCCAGTACTTC
>TRBV7-2|TRBJ2-1|.|.
CASSLADLNNEQFF
TGTGCCAGCAGCTTAGCGGACCTAAACAATGAGCAGTTCTTC
>TRBV6-6|TRBJ2-3|.|.
CASSSRHTDTQYF
TGTGCCAGCAGCTCTCGACACACAGATACGCAGTATTTT
>TRBV5-1|TRBJ2-5|.|.
CASSLAGGRQGETQYF
TGCGCCAGCAGCTTGGCCGGTGGCAGGCAGGGGGAGACCCAGTACTTC
>TRBV2|TRBJ2-5|TRBD2|once
CASSGLAGIQETQYF
TGTGCCAGCAGTGGACTAGCGGGGATACAAGAGACCCAGTACTTC
>TRBV7-9|TRBJ1-2|.|.
CASSPGYYGYTF
TGTGCCAGCAGCCCCGGGTACTATGGCTACACCTTC
>TRBV2|TRBJ2-1|TRBD1|.
CASIRQGWNEQFF
TGTGCCAGCATCCGACAGGGATGGAATGAGCAGTTCTTC
>TRBV5-5|TRBJ2-7|TRBD2|.
CASSSSTSGGAYEQYF
TGTGCCAGCAGCTCATCTACTAGCGGGGGGGCCTACGAGCAGTACTTC
>TRBV9|TRBJ2-5|.|.
CASSVELGLQYQETQYF
TGTGCCAGCAGCGTAGAATTAGGCCTCCAGTACCAAGAGACCCAGTACTTC
>TRBV6-1|TRBJ1-5|TRBD1|.
CASSGTGFTQPQHF
TGTGCCAGCAGTGGGACAGGGTTCACTCAGCCCCAGCATTTT
>TRBV7-9|TRBJ2-7|TRBD1|.
CASSLEPGQGRYEQYF
TGTGCCAGCAGCTTGGAACCGGGACAGGGGAGGTACGAGCAGTACTTC
>TRBV29-1|TRBJ2-1|.|.
CSVGLGPMYEQFF
TGCAGCGTTGGGCTAGGACCCATGTATGAGCAGTTCTTC
>TRBV6-5|TRBJ2-7|.|.
CASSYIADTSYEQYF
TGTGCCAGCAGTTACATCGCCGACACTTCCTACGAGCAGTACTTC
>TRBV19|TRBJ2-1|.|.
CASSIGGGGGQSNEQFF
TGTGCCAGTAGTATAGGGGGTGGCGGAGGGCAAAGCAATGAGCAGTTCTTC
>TRBV7-9|TRBJ2-7|.|.
CASSSSDGTYEQYF
TGTGCCAGCAGCTCCTCGGACGGGACCTACGAGCAGTACTTC
>TRBV18|TRBJ2-7|.|.
CASSPGGAAEQYF
TGTGCCAGCTCACCAGGAGGGGCGGCCGAGCAGTACTTC
>TRBV7-9|TRBJ2-5|.|.
CASSSGTLQETQYF
TGTGCCAGCAGCTCTGGGACACTCCAAGAGACCCAGTACTTC
>TRBV30|TRBJ1-4|TRBD1|.
CAWSPGQRHEKLFF
TGTGCCTGGAGTCCGGGACAGCGGCACGAAAAACTGTTTTTT
>TRBV30|TRBJ1-4|TRBD1|.
CAWSPRGQRLGGEKLFF
TGTGCCTGGAGTCCACGGGGACAGCGCCTAGGAGGGGAAAAACTGTTTTTT
>TRBV7-9|TRBJ2-5|TRBD2|.
CASSRWTSGVLGETQYF
TGTGCCAGCAGCAGGTGGACTAGCGGGGTTTTGGGAGAGACCCAGTACTTC
>TRBV19|TRBJ1-5|.|once
CASSGHRVNQPQHF
TGTGCCAGTAGTGGCCACAGAGTTAATCAGCCCCAGCATTTT
>TRBV7-6|TRBJ2-5|.|few
CASSLSGPVETQYF
TGTGCCAGCAGCTTAAGCGGACCGGTGGAGACCCAGTACTTC
>TRBV18|TRBJ2-5|TRBD2|.
CASSPLAGGWQETQYF
TGTGCCAGCTCACCACTAGCGGGGGGATGGCAAGAGACCCAGTACTTC
>TRBV21-1|TRBJ1-2|.|.
CASSTNPSRYGYTF
TGTGCCAGCAGCACCAACCCATCACGGTATGGCTACACCTTC
>TRBV6-1|TRBJ2-1|TRBD1|.
CASRDRSSYNEQFF
TGTGCCAGCAGGGACAGGAGCTCCTACAATGAGCAGTTCTTC
>TRBV5-1|TRBJ1-1|.|.
CASSLEGVTTEAFF
TGCGCCAGCAGCTTGGAAGGGGTTACCACTGAAGCTTTCTTT
>TRBV4-1|TRBJ2-1|TRBD2|few
CASSQEVTSGRVVMVNEQFF
TGCGCCAGCAGCCAAGAGGTGACTAGCGGGAGGGTGGTTATGGTCAATGAGCAGTTCTTC
>TRBV5-1|TRBJ1-4|.|.
CASSLVAGSNEKLFF
TGCGCCAGCAGCTTGGTCGCAGGGAGTAATGAAAAACTGTTTTTT
>TRBV4-1|TRBJ2-1|TRBD2|.
CASSQEELAGEQFF
TGCGCCAGCAGCCAAGAGGAACTAGCGGGAGAGCAGTTCTTC